Listed here are 12 T cell receptor beta chains from one sample, sequenced in a study of blood T cell repertoires in COVID-19. The assay was immunoSEQ multiplex PCR, and TCRdb's table has in-frame clones only and misses some. The data show approximately 260,000 clones, 85% to 90% seen once. Sequencing input: peripheral blood. Every receptor here comes from a woman between 35 and 50 years old who had recovered from COVID-19.

The chain has TRBV19 and TRBJ2-3; 8 nucleotides align to TRBD1. Losses at the gene ends were 3 bases for V and 4 bases for J; bases not matched to a gene: 6. Germline loops: CDR1 LNHDA, CDR2 SQIVND (reference sequence). The CDR3 spans 15 residues. The CDR3 sequence is CASSIDRGEADTQYF. The CDR3 nucleotides are TGTGCCAGTAGTATCGACAGGGGTGAGGCAGATACGCAGTATTTT.

This clone came up once. The chain is built from TRBV6-6 and TRBJ1-1, with 9 bases lining up with TRBD1. CDR3 size: 12 residues. V trimming: 7 bases; J trimming: 5 bases; junction bases outside the gene matches: 2. The germline CDR1 and CDR2 sequences are MNHNY and SVGAGI (reference sequence). The CDR3 region is CASNDRGTEAFF. The CDR3 coding sequence is TGTGCCAGCAACGACAGGGGGACTGAAGCTTTCTTT.

The gene calls are TRBV24-1 and TRBJ2-2; 11 bases line up with TRBD2. V lost 3 bases and J lost 4; bases outside the gene matches: 3. The germline CDR1 and CDR2 sequences are KGHDR and SFDVKD. This CDR3 is built from 16 residues. The CDR3 loop is CATSDPSGRRTGELFF. CDR3 in DNA: TGTGCCACCAGTGATCCTAGCGGGAGGCGCACCGGGGAGCTGTTTTTT.

This sequence joins TRBV3-1 (or the pseudogene TRBV3-2) and TRBJ2-1, with TRBD2 matching 8 bases. This CDR3 comprises 19 residues. Per the germline V gene, CDR1 is LGHDT and CDR2 is YNNKEL (reference sequence). Trimming cost V 1 base and J 0 bases; bases outside gene matches: 11. Here the CDR3 reads CASSQVIAGGLSSYNEQFF. The CDR3, as DNA: TGTGCCAGCAGCCAAGTTATTGCGGGGGGCTTAAGCTCCTACAATGAGCAGTTCTTC.

V and J are TRBV2 and TRBJ2-3; possible D gene TRBD2, 6 bases. Per germline, CDR1 SNHLY and CDR2 FYNNEI. The CDR3 spans 14 residues. Deletions cut 3 bases from V and 5 bases from J, with 12 bases between. CDR3 nucleotides: TGTGCCAGCAGTGAGGGGAGGCCCCGAGATACGCAGTATTTT. Its translation: CASSEGRPRDTQYF.

The rearrangement uses TRBV3-1 (or the pseudogene TRBV3-2) and TRBJ1-2; 8 bases align to TRBD1. V lost 4 bases to trimming and J lost 8 bases; unmatched junction nucleotides: 6. The CDR3 spans 13 residues. Germline loops: CDR1 LGHDT, CDR2 YNNKEL (reference sequence). CDR3 bases: TGTGCCAGCAGCCCACCGGACAGGGTAGGCTACACCTTC. This gives the protein CASSPPDRVGYTF.

This clone was counted only a few times. The chain carries TRBV5-7 and TRBJ1-6; 7 nucleotides agree with TRBD1. TRBV5-7 is an ORF for which the function is uncertain. Losses at the gene ends were 4 bases for V and 11 bases for J; bases not matched to a gene: 6. The CDR3 runs to 13 residues. CDR3 nucleotide sequence: TGTGCCAGCAGCGATACGACAGGGACACCCCTCCACTTT. It specifies CASSDTTGTPLHF.

This chain connects TRBV12-2 to TRBJ1-5; the D call of TRBD1 is as the table states it, not checked on the DNA. TRBV12-2 is marked as a pseudogene. This CDR3 spans 14 amino acids. The CDR3 region is CAMGGQGLMEPQHF. For the CDR3, the DNA is TGTGCAATGGGGGGACAGGGCCTTATGGAGCCCCAGCATTTT.

This chain joins TRBV12-3 or TRBV12-4 and TRBJ1-2; 8 nucleotides line up with TRBD1. This CDR3 has 13 amino acids. After removal of 5 bases from V and 8 bases from J, the junction contained 7 bases not matched to a gene. CDR3 protein: CASSIRQGNGYTF. The CDR3 nucleotides are TGTGCCAGCAGTATAAGACAGGGGAACGGCTACACCTTC.

The J gene is TRBJ1-2, the V gene TRBV27; TRBD1 might be the D (5 bases). V lost 0 bases to trimming and J lost 6 bases, with 11 bases between them. Germline assignment: CDR1 MNHEY and CDR2 SMNVEV (reference sequence). The CDR3 has 14 residues. CDR3 sequence reads: CASSLSGQGNGYTF. The CDR3 DNA sequence: TGTGCCAGCAGTTTATCTGGGCAGGGAAATGGCTACACCTTC.

The chain combines TRBV24-1 with TRBJ2-5, with TRBD2 matching 11 bases. The CDR3 is 16 residues long. Per the germline V gene, CDR1 is KGHDR and CDR2 is SFDVKD. After removal of 5 bases from V and 5 bases from J, the junction contained 9 bases not matched to a gene. The CDR3 coding sequence is TGTGCCACCAGTGCGCTAGCGGGAGGAGTCGTGGAGACCCAGTACTTC. Translated, it gives CATSALAGGVVETQYF.

The gene calls are TRBV27 and TRBJ1-6, with D possibly TRBD1 on 5 matching bases. The CDR3 length is 14 residues. Trimming took 7 bases from V and 7 from J, leaving 14 bases between them. Looked up from germline, CDR1 is MNHEY and CDR2 is SMNVEV (reference sequence). CDR3 in amino acids: CASIPAGRNSPLHF. CDR3 nucleotide sequence: TGTGCCAGCATCCCAGCAGGGAGGAATTCACCCCTCCACTTT.